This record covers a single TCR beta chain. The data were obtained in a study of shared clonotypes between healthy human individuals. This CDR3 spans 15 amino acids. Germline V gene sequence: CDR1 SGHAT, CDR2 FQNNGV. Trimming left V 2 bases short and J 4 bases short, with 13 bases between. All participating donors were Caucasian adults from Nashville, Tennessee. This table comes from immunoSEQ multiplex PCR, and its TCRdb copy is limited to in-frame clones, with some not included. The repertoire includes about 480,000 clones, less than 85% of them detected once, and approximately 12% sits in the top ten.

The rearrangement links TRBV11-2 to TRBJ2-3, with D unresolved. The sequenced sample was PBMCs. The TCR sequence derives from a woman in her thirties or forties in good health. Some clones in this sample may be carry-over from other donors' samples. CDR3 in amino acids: CASSLIGFRADTQYF. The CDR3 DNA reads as TGTGCCAGCAGCTTAATTGGGTTTAGGGCAGATACGCAGTATTTT.